This T cell receptor beta chain stems from a study of siplizumab effects on memory and regulatory T cells. Assayed TCR templates numbered 80,000 to 100,000 for each sample. TCRdb's copy holds only in-frame clones and misses some; the assay was immunoSEQ multiplex PCR. The data show around 110,000 clones, approximately 94% seen once. CDR3 length equals 14 residues. V lost 8 bases to trimming and J lost 9 bases; unmatched junction nucleotides: 11. Germline CDR1 is WNHNN and CDR2 is SYGVQD (reference sequence). The receptor comes from a human donor in good health. The source material was non-Treg CD4+ T cells sorted from blood. The chain links TRBV10-1 to TRBJ2-2; TRBD1 agrees at 8 bases. The CDR3 coding sequence is TGCGCCAGCGCGACGGCAGGGGGCTACCGGGAGCTGTTTTTT. Its protein is CASATAGGYRELFF.